One sample yielded the 19 T cell receptor beta chains listed below, sequenced in a study of blood T cell repertoires in COVID-19. The protocol was immunoSEQ multiplex PCR, while the TCRdb copy is restricted to in-frame clones and leaves out a portion. The sample gives under 300,000 clones, 70% to 90% of which show up once; 2% to 2.5% is in the top ten. The specimen sequenced was PBMCs or T cells enriched from blood (not recorded which). These receptors were obtained from a woman in her 40s with acute COVID-19.

The CDR3, as DNA: TGTGCCAGCAGCTTAGGACTTTCCGGAACTGAAGCTTTCTTT. This encodes CASSLGLSGTEAFF. The chain joins TRBV5-4 to TRBJ1-1; D is uncertain. Germline values: CDR1 SGHNT, CDR2 YYREEE (reference sequence). The CDR3 contains 14 residues. V lost 2 bases, J lost 5 bases, and 13 bases lay in between.

This chain connects TRBV9 to TRBJ1-1; D is perhaps TRBD1 (6 bases). The V gene's germline CDR1 is SGDLS and CDR2 YYNGEE. The V end was cut by 2 bases, the J end by 6 bases, with 14 bases between. CDR3 size: 14 residues. The CDR3 DNA reads TGTGCCAGCAGCGTTAGGGGGTCTGGCGCTGAAGCTTTCTTT. Encoded protein: CASSVRGSGAEAFF.

The chain links TRBV23-1 to TRBJ1-1; D remains unclear. TRBV23-1 has ORF status, its function being uncertain. The germline V and J ends were trimmed by 2 bases and 1 base, with 5 bases remaining between them. CDR3 length: 13 residues. CDR3 amino acids: CASSQRSNTEAFF. The CDR3 DNA follows: TGCGCCAGCAGTCAACGGTCGAACACTGAAGCTTTCTTT.

This chain uses TRBV5-4 with TRBJ1-6; 7 bases line up with TRBD1. The V segment lost 3 bases and the J segment 6 bases; nucleotides outside the gene matches: 9. This CDR3 spans 16 amino acids. Germline lookup yields CDR1 SGHNT and CDR2 YYREEE (reference sequence). For the CDR3, the DNA is TGTGCCAGCAGCTCAGGCCAAGCAGGGGGTAATTCACCCCTCCACTTT. This codes for CASSSGQAGGNSPLHF.

The chain links TRBV5-1 to TRBJ2-7, with D unclear. The length of the CDR3 is 13 residues. V was clipped by 2 bases and J by 3 bases, with 9 bases between them. CDR1 and CDR2 from the germline V gene are SGHRS and YFSETQ. This CDR3 is CASSLSSGYEQYV. CDR3 DNA sequence: TGCGCCAGCAGCTTATCTTCCGGCTACGAGCAGTACGTC.

This clone was seen a few times. V and J are TRBV28 and TRBJ1-1; D possibly corresponds to TRBD1 (6 bases). The germline V gene encodes CDR1 MDHEN and CDR2 SYDVKM. V lost 3 bases and J lost 0, with 11 bases in between. There are 15 residues in the CDR3. The CDR3 DNA follows: TGTGCCAGCAGTTTTATGGGGGCTTTGAACACTGAAGCTTTCTTT. Translation gives CASSFMGALNTEAFF.

The chain carries TRBV7-8 and TRBJ2-1; 8 positions match TRBD2. The CDR3 has 17 amino acids. Trimming took 5 bases from V and 0 from J; bases not matched to a gene: 9. CDR1 and CDR2 from the germline V gene are SGHVS and FQNEAQ. The DNA for the CDR3 is TGTGCCAGCAGCCCGGGGGGGGGCTCTCCCTCCTACAATGAGCAGTTCTTC. This translates into CASSPGGGSPSYNEQFF.

The chain is built from TRBV5-1 and TRBJ1-6; D is possibly TRBD1 (6 bases). The CDR3 totals 15 residues. The ends were cut back, 0 bases at V and 10 bases at J, with 14 bases in the middle. Germline assignment: CDR1 SGHRS and CDR2 YFSETQ. The CDR3 DNA is TGCGCCAGCAGCTTGGCCGGGGCAGGGGAATCACCCCTCCACTTT. Amino acids: CASSLAGAGESPLHF.

The sample holds a few counts of this clone. V gene TRBV5-4 combines with J gene TRBJ1-4, with 7 nucleotides matching TRBD1. Germline V gene data show CDR1 as SGHNT and CDR2 as YYREEE (reference sequence). This CDR3 has 15 amino acids. With V trimmed by 4 bases and J by 0 bases, 3 bases remained unmatched. The CDR3 spells CASSRQGATNEKLFF. The CDR3 DNA reads TGTGCCAGCAGCAGACAGGGCGCAACTAATGAAAAACTGTTTTTT.

The V gene is TRBV7-9, the J gene TRBJ2-7; D ambiguous. The CDR3 runs to 15 residues. Trimming stripped 3 bases from V and 6 bases from J, with 18 bases between. The V gene's germline CDR1 is SEHNR and CDR2 FQNEAQ (reference sequence). CDR3 DNA sequence: TGTGCCAGCAGCTTGGGTCGGGTTGAGCTAGGCGAGCAGTACGTC. It yields the protein CASSLGRVELGEQYV.

The rearrangement uses TRBV9 and TRBJ1-3; the D gene is possibly TRBD1 (5 bases). Germline V gene data show CDR1 as SGDLS and CDR2 as YYNGEE. The germline V and J ends were trimmed by 4 bases and 4 bases, with 18 bases remaining between them. There are 16 residues in the CDR3. CDR3 in DNA: TGTGCCAGCAGCTCCACGGCCGGGACTACAGGAAACACCATATATTTT. Translating it yields CASSSTAGTTGNTIYF.

The chain uses TRBV15 and TRBJ2-5; 9 positions match TRBD2. V gave up 1 base and J gave up 4 bases; unmatched junction bases: 4. Germline V gene data show CDR1 as LNHNV and CDR2 as YYDKDF (reference sequence). This CDR3 contains 15 residues. CDR3 protein: CATSRAGLARETQYF. The CDR3 nucleotides are TGTGCCACCAGCAGAGCCGGACTAGCGAGAGAGACCCAGTACTTC.

The chain joins TRBV5-8 to TRBJ2-7, with D hard to call. V gave up 0 bases and J gave up 1 base, with 5 bases separating them. Per germline, CDR1 SGHTS and CDR2 YDEGEE. CDR3 length: 13 residues. This chain's CDR3 is CASSLGQSYEQYF. The CDR3 bases are TGTGCCAGCAGCTTGGGGCAGTCCTACGAGCAGTACTTC.

CDR3 sequence: CASSLVVGVGWGEQFF. The CDR3 DNA is TGTGCCAGCAGCTTAGTTGTGGGAGTGGGGTGGGGTGAGCAGTTCTTC. The V gene is TRBV11-3, the J gene TRBJ2-1; tentative D call: TRBD2 (5 bases). From germline, CDR1 is SGHNT and CDR2 YENEEA. This CDR3 is built from 16 residues. V was cut by 1 base and J by 9 bases, with 19 bases left in between. Together with reference TRBV11-3 and TRBJ2-1, the CDR3 gives the full variable domain: EAGVVQSPRYKIIEKKQPVAFWCNPISGHNTLYWYLQNLGQGPELLIRYENEEAVDDSQLPKDRFSAERLKGVDSTLKIQPAELGDSAVYLCASSLVVGVGWGEQFFGPGTRLTVL.

The chain employs TRBV5-1 and TRBJ1-1; unclear D gene. The CDR3 extends over 13 amino acids. The ends were cut back, 0 bases at V and 3 bases at J, with 6 bases in the middle. The V gene's germline CDR1 is SGHRS and CDR2 YFSETQ. The DNA for the CDR3 is TGCGCCAGCAGCTTGGTACAGTACACTGAAGCTTTCTTT. This codes for CASSLVQYTEAFF.

The V gene is TRBV30, the J gene TRBJ2-6, with D unclear. The CDR3 loop spans 15 amino acids. Germline V gives CDR1 GTSNPN, CDR2 SVGIG (reference sequence). V was cut by 2 bases and J by 4 bases, with 12 bases left in between. CDR3 protein: CAWSRRQLGANVLTF. CDR3 coding DNA: TGTGCCTGGAGTAGGCGGCAGCTCGGGGCCAACGTCCTGACTTTC.

J is TRBJ2-7 and V is TRBV7-2; 8 nucleotides line up with TRBD2. CDR3 length: 16 amino acids. The V and J ends lost 0 bases and 2 bases, in that order; junction bases with no gene match: 6. Germline V CDR1 and CDR2: SGHTA, FQGNSA. CDR3 in amino acids: CASSLAGAGGAYEQYV. The CDR3 DNA sequence: TGTGCCAGCAGCTTAGCGGGGGCGGGAGGAGCCTACGAGCAGTACGTC.

The chain links TRBV19 to TRBJ1-1; TRBD1 agrees at 11 bases. Germline-derived CDR1 and CDR2 are LNHDA and SQIVND (reference sequence). CDR3 length: 16 amino acids. The trim removed 9 bases at V and 1 base at J, leaving 10 bases unmatched. The DNA of the CDR3 is TGTGCCAGCGTAACCGGGACAGGGGGAAAGAACACTGAAGCTTTCTTT. Its translation is CASVTGTGGKNTEAFF. The complete variable domain, with remaining parts taken from reference TRBV19 and TRBJ1-1, reads DGGITQSPKYLFRKEGQNVTLSCEQNLNHDAMYWYRQDPGQGLRLIYYSQIVNDFQKGDIAEGYSVSREKKESFPLTVTSAQKNPTAFYLCASVTGTGGKNTEAFFGQGTRLTVV.

V and J are TRBV7-2 and TRBJ2-1; 8 nucleotides align to TRBD2. The germline gives CDR1 SGHTA, CDR2 FQGNSA. Trimming took 8 bases from V and 4 from J; bases not matched to a gene: 4. The CDR3 spans 13 residues. The CDR3: CASRPGGYNEQFF. CDR3 DNA sequence: TGTGCCAGCCGTCCGGGAGGGTACAATGAGCAGTTCTTC.